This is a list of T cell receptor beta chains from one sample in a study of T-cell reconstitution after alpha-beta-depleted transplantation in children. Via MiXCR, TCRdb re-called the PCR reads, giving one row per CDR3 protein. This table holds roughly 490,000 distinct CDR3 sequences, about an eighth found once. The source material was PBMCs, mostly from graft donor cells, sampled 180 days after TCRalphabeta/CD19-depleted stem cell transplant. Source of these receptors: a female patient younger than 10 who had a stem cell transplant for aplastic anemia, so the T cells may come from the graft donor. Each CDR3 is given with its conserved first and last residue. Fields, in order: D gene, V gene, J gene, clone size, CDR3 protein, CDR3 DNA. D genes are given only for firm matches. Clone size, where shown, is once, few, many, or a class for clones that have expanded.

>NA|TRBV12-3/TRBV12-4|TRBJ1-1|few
CASSPRTF
TGTGCCAGCAGCCCCCGGACCTTT
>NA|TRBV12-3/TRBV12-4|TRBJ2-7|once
CASSPFGQYSYEQYF
TGTGCCAGCAGCCCCTTTGGACAGTATTCCTACGAGCAGTACTTC
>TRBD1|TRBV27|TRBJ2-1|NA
CASSLGQQDNEQFF
TGTGCCAGCAGTTTGGGACAGCAGGACAATGAGCAGTTCTTC
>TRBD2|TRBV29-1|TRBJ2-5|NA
CSVRPGTSGAQETQYF
TGCAGCGTTCGACCCGGGACTAGCGGAGCCCAAGAGACCCAGTACTTC
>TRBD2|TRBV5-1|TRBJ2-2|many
CASRRRTSGPNTGELFF
TGCGCCAGCAGGCGACGGACTAGCGGGCCGAACACCGGGGAGCTGTTTTTT
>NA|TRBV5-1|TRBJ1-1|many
CASSPGRTMNTEAFF
TGCGCCAGCAGCCCGGGACGGACGATGAACACTGAAGCTTTCTTT
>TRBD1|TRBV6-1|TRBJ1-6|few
CASSASGTGNSPLHF
TGTGCCAGCAGTGCCTCCGGGACAGGGAATTCACCCCTCCACTTT
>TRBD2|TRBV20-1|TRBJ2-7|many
CSARDRTSGYEQYF
TGCAGTGCTAGAGATCGGACTAGCGGCTACGAGCAGTACTTC
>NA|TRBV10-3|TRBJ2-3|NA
CAISEGRTGGTDTQYF
TGTGCCATCAGTGAAGGGAGGACGGGGGGCACAGATACGCAGTATTTT
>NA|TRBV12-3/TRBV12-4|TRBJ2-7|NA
CASSLRRWDDYEQYF
TGTGCCAGCAGTTTAAGACGATGGGATGACTACGAGCAGTACTTC
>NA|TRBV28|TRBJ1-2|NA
CASSLRRLYNYGYTF
TGTGCCAGCAGTCTTCGCCGCCTGTATAACTATGGCTACACCTTC
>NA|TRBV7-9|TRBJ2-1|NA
CASSWLTNEQFF
TGTGCCAGCAGTTGGCTAACCAATGAGCAGTTCTTC
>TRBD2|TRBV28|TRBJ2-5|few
CASSQRNGLAEETQYF
TGTGCCAGCAGTCAACGAAACGGACTAGCCGAGGAGACCCAGTACTTC
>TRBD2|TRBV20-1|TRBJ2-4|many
CSARSGSAKNIQYF
TGCAGTGCGAGGAGCGGGAGTGCCAAAAACATTCAGTACTTC
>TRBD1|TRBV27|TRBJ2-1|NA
CASSQFGGTGGRGNEQFF
TGTGCCAGCAGCCAATTCGGCGGGACAGGGGGCAGGGGCAATGAGCAGTTCTTC
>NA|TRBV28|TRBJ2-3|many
CASSLIRTHSQYF
TGTGCCAGCAGTTTGATCAGGACCCACTCGCAGTATTTT
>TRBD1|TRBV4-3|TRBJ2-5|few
CASSQAFPPTGALRETQYF
TGCGCCAGCAGCCAAGCGTTCCCACCGACAGGGGCCTTAAGGGAGACCCAGTACTTC
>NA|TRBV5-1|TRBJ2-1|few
CASSLVFGAASEQFF
TGCGCCAGCAGCTTGGTCTTCGGGGCAGCCAGTGAGCAGTTCTTC
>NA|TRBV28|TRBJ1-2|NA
CASSQGHTYGYTF
TGTGCCAGCAGTCAGGGCCACACCTATGGCTACACCTTC
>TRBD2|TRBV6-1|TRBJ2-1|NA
CASREREADNEQFF
TGTGCCAGCAGGGAGCGGGAGGCCGACAATGAGCAGTTCTTC
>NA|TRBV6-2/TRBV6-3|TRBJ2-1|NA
CASSYSGLTEQFF
TGTGCCAGCAGTTACTCAGGGCTCACGGAGCAGTTCTTC
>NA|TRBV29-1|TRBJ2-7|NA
CSVEIGSNYEQYF
TGCAGCGTTGAGATTGGATCCAACTACGAGCAGTACTTC
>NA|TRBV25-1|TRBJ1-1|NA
CASSEYGGNTEAFF
TGTGCCAGCAGTGAATATGGGGGGAACACTGAAGCTTTCTTT
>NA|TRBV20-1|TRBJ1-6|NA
CSARVGTRDNSPLHF
TGCAGTGCTAGAGTCGGGACGAGGGATAATTCACCCCTCCACTTT
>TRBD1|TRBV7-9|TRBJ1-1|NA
CASSATGEAFF
TGTGCCAGCAGCGCGACAGGGGAAGCTTTCTTT
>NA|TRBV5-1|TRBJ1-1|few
CASKLTGPRDTEAFF
TGCGCCAGCAAACTTACCGGGCCTAGGGACACTGAAGCTTTCTTT
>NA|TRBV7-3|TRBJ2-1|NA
CASSSRAANEQFF
TGTGCCAGCAGCTCACGAGCCGCAAATGAGCAGTTCTTC
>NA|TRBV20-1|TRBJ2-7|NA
CSARLQRYEQYF
TGCAGTGCTAGGCTTCAGAGGTACGAGCAGTACTTC
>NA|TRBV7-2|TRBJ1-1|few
CASSLPGGVNTEAFF
TGTGCCAGCAGCTTACCCGGCGGAGTGAACACTGAAGCTTTCTTT
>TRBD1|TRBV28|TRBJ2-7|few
CASSLGQAIYEQYF
TGTGCCAGCAGTTTAGGACAGGCGATCTACGAGCAGTACTTC
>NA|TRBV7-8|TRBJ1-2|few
CASSPMGGPMDYTF
TGTGCCAGCAGCCCCATGGGGGGCCCTATGGACTACACCTTC
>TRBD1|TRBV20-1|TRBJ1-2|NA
CSASDRGAGYGYTF
TGCAGTGCTAGCGACAGGGGAGCGGGCTATGGCTACACCTTC
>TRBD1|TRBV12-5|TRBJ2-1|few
CASGLVRTGQLSHNEQFF
TGTGCTAGTGGTTTGGTACGAACGGGACAGCTCTCTCACAATGAGCAGTTCTTC
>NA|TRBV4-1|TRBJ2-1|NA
CASSQRVHPEQFF
TGCGCCAGCAGCCAGCGAGTTCATCCTGAGCAGTTCTTC
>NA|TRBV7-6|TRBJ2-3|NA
CASTQITSTDTQYF
TGTGCCTCGACTCAAATTACTAGCACAGATACGCAGTATTTT
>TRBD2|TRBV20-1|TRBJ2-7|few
CSAPGLARGEQYF
TGCAGTGCACCGGGACTAGCGCGCGGCGAGCAGTACTTC
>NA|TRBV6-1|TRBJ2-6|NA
CASSEGATGANVLTF
TGTGCCAGCAGTGAGGGCGCAACTGGGGCCAACGTCCTGACTTTC
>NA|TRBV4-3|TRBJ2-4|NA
CASSPWGVGVNIQYF
TGCGCCAGCAGCCCTTGGGGGGTGGGAGTCAACATTCAGTACTTC
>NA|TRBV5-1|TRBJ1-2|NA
CASSYTGSPSDYGYTF
TGCGCCAGCAGCTATACAGGGTCCCCATCGGACTATGGCTACACCTTC
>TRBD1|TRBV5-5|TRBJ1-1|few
CASSAATGVGSTEAFF
TGTGCCAGCAGCGCAGCAACAGGGGTGGGGAGCACTGAAGCTTTCTTT
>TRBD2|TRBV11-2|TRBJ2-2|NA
CASSFWGGMRTGELFF
TGTGCCAGCAGCTTTTGGGGGGGGATGAGGACCGGGGAGCTGTTTTTT
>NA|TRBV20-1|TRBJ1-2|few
CSARVGPNLGYTF
TGCAGTGCTAGAGTCGGACCCAATTTAGGCTACACCTTC
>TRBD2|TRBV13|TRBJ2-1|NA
CASSLGGDDNEQFF
TGTGCCAGCAGCTTGGGAGGGGATGACAATGAGCAGTTCTTC
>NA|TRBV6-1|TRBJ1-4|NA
CASGRAANEKLFF
TGTGCCAGCGGCAGGGCAGCTAATGAAAAACTGTTTTTT
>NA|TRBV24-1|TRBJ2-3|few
CATSDLMGTDTQYF
TGTGCCACCAGTGACCTAATGGGCACAGATACGCAGTATTTT
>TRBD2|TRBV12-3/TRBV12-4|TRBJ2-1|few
CASSPSAGGVYEQFF
TGTGCCAGCAGTCCCTCTGCGGGGGGCGTCTATGAGCAGTTCTTC